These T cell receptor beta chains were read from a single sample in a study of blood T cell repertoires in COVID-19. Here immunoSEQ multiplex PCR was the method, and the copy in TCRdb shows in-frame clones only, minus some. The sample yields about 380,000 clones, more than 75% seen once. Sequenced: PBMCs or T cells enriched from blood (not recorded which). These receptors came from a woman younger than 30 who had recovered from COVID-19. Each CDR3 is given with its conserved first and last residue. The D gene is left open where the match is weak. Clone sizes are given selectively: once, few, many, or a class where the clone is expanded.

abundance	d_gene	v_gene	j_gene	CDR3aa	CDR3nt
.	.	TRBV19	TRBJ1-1	CASSIDLYNTGTAFF	TGTGCCAGTAGTATAGATCTGTACAATACAGGGACGGCTTTCTTT
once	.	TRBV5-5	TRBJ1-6	CASSLAGGNPPLHF	TGTGCCAGCAGCTTGGCCGGGGGTAATCCACCCCTCCACTTT
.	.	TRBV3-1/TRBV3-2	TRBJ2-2	CASSQGLWSEGTGELFF	TGTGCCAGCAGCCAGGGTTTGTGGTCCGAGGGCACCGGGGAGCTGTTTTTT
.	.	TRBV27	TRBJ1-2	CASSLLGGGYGYTF	TGTGCCAGCAGTTTATTGGGGGGAGGCTATGGCTACACCTTC
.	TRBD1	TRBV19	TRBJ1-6	CASSMVRGDSPLHF	TGTGCCAGTAGTATGGTCAGGGGGGATTCACCCCTCCACTTT
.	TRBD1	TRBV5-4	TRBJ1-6	CASKKDRDISPLHF	TGTGCCAGCAAGAAGGACAGGGATATCTCACCCCTCCACTTT
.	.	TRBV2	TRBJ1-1	CASSAGRNTEAFF	TGTGCCAGCAGTGCCGGTCGGAACACTGAAGCTTTCTTT
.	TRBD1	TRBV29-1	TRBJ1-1	CSVEDMGTGLTEAFF	TGCAGCGTTGAAGATATGGGGACAGGGCTGACTGAAGCTTTCTTT
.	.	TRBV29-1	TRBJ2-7	CSVGDSGGLYEQYF	TGCAGCGTTGGGGACTCCGGGGGACTTTACGAGCAGTACTTC
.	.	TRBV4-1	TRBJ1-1	CASSKRALETEAFF	TGCGCCAGCAGTAAGAGGGCCTTGGAGACTGAAGCTTTCTTT